This TCR beta chain was captured by sequencing in a study of T cell responses to AZD1222 COVID-19 vaccine. About the study: Pooling of second doses given at about 4 or about 12 weeks was done.

For this clone: Its antigen is undetermined.

With V trimmed by 5 bases and J by 0 bases, 1 base remained unmatched. The CDR3 spans 14 residues. Germline V gene sequence: CDR1 MNHEY, CDR2 SVGEGT. Profiling relied on immunoSEQ multiplex PCR, and the TCRdb table lists in-frame clones only, not all of them. The sample carries some 130,000 clones, around nine tenths recorded once. Study-wide results and limits: A rise in Spike-specific TCR breadth and depth followed two AZD1222 doses.

V usage is TRBV6-2 or TRBV6-3 and J usage is TRBJ1-5; 7 nucleotides line up with TRBD1. The specimen was peripheral blood, collected on day 0 of AZD1222 vaccination. The TCR comes from an adult in good health. The CDR3 DNA is TGTGCCAGCAGTCGGGACAGTAGCAATCAGCCCCAGCATTTT. Protein: CASSRDSSNQPQHF.